The 23 T cell receptor beta chains below come from one sample, sequenced in a study of beta chain features in type 1 diabetes. The study reverse transcribed the entire isolated RNA, so it sequenced expressed TCRB transcripts. Method: immunoSEQ multiplex PCR; TCRdb's copy keeps in-frame clones and lacks some. In the table there are 95,000 to 150,000 clones, roughly 15% of which are singletons. The study, taken as a whole, reports: TCRB CDR3s from Type 1 diabetes patients were moderately but significantly shorter in all four CD4+ subsets.

Their antigen targets remain unknown. Sequenced sample: central memory CD4+ T cells from blood. Receptor source: a young man with type 1 diabetes.

This clone has only a few counts. The V gene is TRBV7-2, the J gene TRBJ2-7; D is possibly TRBD2 (7 bases). V lost 0 bases to trimming and J lost 3 bases, with 12 bases between them. The CDR3 runs to 15 residues. Germline values: CDR1 SGHTA, CDR2 FQGNSA. The CDR3 coding sequence is TGTGCCAGCAGCTTAGCGGCGGGGGCCGACTACGAGCAGTACTTC. It specifies CASSLAAGADYEQYF.

This chain connects TRBV29-1 to TRBJ1-1; D might be TRBD1 (5 bases). V gave up 6 bases and J gave up 0 bases, with 11 bases separating them. Germline V gives CDR1 SQVTM, CDR2 ANQGSEA. The CDR3 is 13 amino acids. Written as DNA, the CDR3 is TGCAGCGTCACGGGACGGCTGAACACTGAAGCTTTCTTT. Translated, it gives CSVTGRLNTEAFF.

This clone was observed a single time. The V and J genes are TRBV7-9 and TRBJ2-1; D gene ambiguous. Germline V gene data show CDR1 as SEHNR and CDR2 as FQNEAQ (reference sequence). The CDR3 extends over 13 amino acids. Trimming cost V 3 bases and J 3 bases, with 6 bases left between them. The CDR3, as DNA: TGTGCCAGCAGCTTCGGGCACTACAATGAGCAGTTCTTC. Translated: CASSFGHYNEQFF.

This chain joins TRBV5-4 and TRBJ2-1, with 15 nucleotides matching TRBD2. CDR3 length: 17 amino acids. Germline V gene sequence: CDR1 SGHNT, CDR2 YYREEE (reference sequence). V dropped 4 bases and J dropped 4; count of bases not matched to a gene: 6. The CDR3 loop is CASSPRTSGGVYNEQFF. The CDR3 nucleotides are TGTGCCAGCAGCCCAAGGACTAGCGGGGGGGTATACAATGAGCAGTTCTTC.

The V and J genes are TRBV18 and TRBJ2-2; possible D gene TRBD2, 6 bases. The CDR3 runs to 17 residues. CDR1 and CDR2 from the germline V gene are KGHSH and LQKENI. The germline V and J ends were trimmed by 4 bases and 1 base, with 16 bases remaining between them. The CDR3 here is CASSRSSGTGNTGELFF. CDR3 bases: TGTGCCAGCTCACGAAGTTCTGGGACTGGGAACACCGGGGAGCTGTTTTTT.

The chain is built from TRBV9 and TRBJ1-4, with D maybe TRBD1 (5 bases). The CDR3 has 12 residues. CDR1 is SGDLS, CDR2 YYNGEE, per germline. V lost 4 bases, J lost 7 bases, and 8 bases lay in between. CDR3 protein: CASSQQGEKLFF. The CDR3 DNA is TGTGCCAGCAGCCAGCAGGGTGAAAAACTGTTTTTT.

This clone appeared many times. The rearrangement uses TRBV7-9 and TRBJ2-7; D uncertain. Trimming stripped 1 base from V and 0 bases from J, with 10 bases between. The CDR3 loop spans 15 amino acids. The V gene's germline CDR1 is SEHNR and CDR2 FQNEAQ (reference sequence). The CDR3 reads CASSLDRVRSYEQYF. The CDR3 DNA reads as TGTGCCAGCAGCTTAGACCGGGTGCGCTCCTACGAGCAGTACTTC.

CDR3 loop: CASSGRVGETQYF. CDR3 sequence (DNA): TGTGCCAGCAGCGGCAGGGTTGGCGAGACCCAGTACTTC. V usage is TRBV6-6 and J usage is TRBJ2-5; D is possibly TRBD1 (5 bases). CDR1 and CDR2 from the germline V gene are MNHNY and SVGAGI (reference sequence). The CDR3 has 13 residues. V was cut by 6 bases and J by 5 bases, with 13 bases left in between.

V gene TRBV5-1 combines with J gene TRBJ1-1; D is unresolved. The CDR3 length is 13 residues. Germline V gene sequence: CDR1 SGHRS, CDR2 YFSETQ. Trimming took 5 bases from V and 1 from J, leaving 9 bases between them. CDR3 coding DNA: TGCGCCAGCAGATGGTCGGAGAACACTGAAGCTTTCTTT. It is translated as CASRWSENTEAFF.

The chain employs TRBV19 and TRBJ2-3; 8 bases align to TRBD1. The CDR3 consists of 14 residues. Germline CDR1 LNHDA, CDR2 SQIVND (reference sequence). The trim removed 8 bases at V and 4 bases at J, leaving 8 bases unmatched. CDR3 sequence: CASWTGSGADTQYF. CDR3 nucleotides: TGTGCCAGTTGGACAGGGTCCGGGGCAGATACGCAGTATTTT. Drawing the rest from reference TRBV19 and TRBJ2-3, the complete variable domain is DGGITQSPKYLFRKEGQNVTLSCEQNLNHDAMYWYRQDPGQGLRLIYYSQIVNDFQKGDIAEGYSVSREKKESFPLTVTSAQKNPTAFYLCASWTGSGADTQYFGPGTRLTVL.

This clone was counted only a few times. The V call is TRBV5-1, the J call TRBJ2-7, with 10 bases that match TRBD1. This CDR3 contains 14 residues. With V trimmed by 2 bases and J by 5 bases, 4 bases remained unmatched. Germline CDR1 is SGHRS and CDR2 is YFSETQ. CDR3 loop: CASSFQTGGNEQYF. For the CDR3, the DNA is TGCGCCAGCAGCTTCCAGACAGGGGGCAACGAGCAGTACTTC.

The V gene is TRBV7-2, the J gene TRBJ2-5, with TRBD1 matching over 9 bases. Trimming removed 8 bases from V and 4 bases from J; junction bases left unmatched: 8. The germline gives CDR1 SGHTA, CDR2 FQGNSA. The CDR3 extends over 14 amino acids. The CDR3 spells CASAYNRGPETQYF. The CDR3 DNA reads TGTGCCAGCGCGTATAACAGGGGGCCAGAGACCCAGTACTTC. The complete variable domain, with remaining parts taken from reference TRBV7-2 and TRBJ2-5, reads GAGVSQSPSNKVTEKGKDVELRCDPISGHTALYWYRQSLGQGLEFLIYFQGNSAPDKSGLPSDRFSAERTGGSVSTLTIQRTQQEDSAVYLCASAYNRGPETQYFGPGTRLLVL.

The chain employs TRBV2 and TRBJ1-5, with a possible D match to TRBD1 (5 bases). This CDR3 comprises 15 residues. Trimming removed 3 bases at V and 6 bases at J, with 15 bases between. CDR1 is SNHLY and CDR2 is FYNNEI in the germline V gene. The CDR3 protein is CASSDTGGAAQPQHF. The CDR3 DNA reads TGTGCCAGCAGTGATACGGGAGGGGCGGCTCAGCCCCAGCATTTT.

This chain connects TRBV5-1 to TRBJ2-1; 10 nucleotides match TRBD2. Per germline, CDR1 SGHRS and CDR2 YFSETQ. The CDR3 contains 16 residues. J lost 4 bases, V lost 2 bases, and 6 bases had no gene match. The CDR3, as DNA: TGCGCCAGCAGCTTTAGCGGGGGGCTAAGTTACAATGAGCAGTTCTTC. Amino acids: CASSFSGGLSYNEQFF.

This clone occurred a few times. J is TRBJ2-3 and V is TRBV27; 10 positions match TRBD2. The germline CDR1 and CDR2 sequences are MNHEY and SMNVEV (reference sequence). The ends lost 4 bases at V and 9 bases at J; junction bases unmatched: 4. The CDR3 runs 13 residues. The CDR3 DNA follows: TGTGCCAGCAGTTCAACTAGCGGGGAAACGCAGTATTTT. Translated: CASSSTSGETQYF.

Only one count was recorded for this clone. The rearrangement joins TRBV20-1 to TRBJ1-2; no clear D gene. Germline assignment: CDR1 DFQATT and CDR2 SNEGSKA (reference sequence). This CDR3 has 10 residues. The ends were cut back, 0 bases at V and 7 bases at J, with 3 bases in the middle. CDR3 in amino acids: CSARERGYTF. The CDR3, as DNA: TGCAGTGCTAGAGAACGTGGCTACACCTTC.

With respect to this clone: A read error is possible here, since a much larger clone lies one base away. Different DNA sequences within this sample yield the same CDR3. The V gene is TRBV5-1, the J gene TRBJ2-5; D ambiguous. CDR1 and CDR2 (germline): SGHRS, YFSETQ. Trimming removed 2 bases at V and 2 bases at J, with 1 base between. The CDR3 runs 11 residues. CDR3 in DNA: TGCGCCAGCAGCTTTCAAGAGACCCAGTACTTC. Amino acid sequence: CASSFQETQYF.

The genes are TRBV18 and TRBJ1-2; 10 bases match TRBD1. This CDR3 comprises 18 residues. The junction had 14 bases not matched to a gene; V was cut back by 4 bases and J by 3 bases. Germline V gene data show CDR1 as KGHSH and CDR2 as LQKENI. CDR3 protein: CASSQNDRGPLEDYGYTF. CDR3 DNA: TGTGCCAGCTCACAGAATGACAGGGGGCCATTGGAGGACTATGGCTACACCTTC.

This clone was picked up a small number of times. The chain uses TRBV5-1 and TRBJ2-3, with 9 nucleotides matching TRBD2. Germline-derived CDR1 and CDR2 are SGHRS and YFSETQ. V gave up 6 bases and J gave up 4 bases; unmatched junction bases: 9. This CDR3 is built from 15 residues. CDR3 residues: CASTRTSVEADTQYF. The CDR3 DNA sequence: TGCGCCAGCACAAGGACTAGCGTGGAGGCAGATACGCAGTATTTT.

This clone was seen a few times. This sequence joins TRBV5-4 and TRBJ2-7; D tentatively fits TRBD1 or TRBD2 (5 bases each). CDR3 length: 16 amino acids. V dropped 2 bases and J dropped 0 bases, with 15 bases sitting between them. CDR1 and CDR2 (germline): SGHNT, YYREEE (reference sequence). CDR3 sequence (DNA): TGTGCCAGCAGCTTAGCGCTGGCAGGGAGCTCCTACGAGCAGTACTTC. Translation: CASSLALAGSSYEQYF.

This clone was counted between two and nine times. The rearrangement uses TRBV2 and TRBJ2-7; unclear D gene. Per the germline V gene, CDR1 is SNHLY and CDR2 is FYNNEI. This CDR3 region has 12 residues. Trimming pared 4 bases from V and 5 bases from J, leaving 9 bases between. In nucleotides, the CDR3 is TGTGCCAGCAGTGCCCAGTCCCACGAGCAGTACTTC. This translates into CASSAQSHEQYF.

Here the CDR3 reads CASSASGTTGNTIYF. The CDR3, as DNA: TGTGCCAGCAGCGCCAGTGGGACAACTGGAAACACCATATATTTT. The chain has TRBV9 and TRBJ1-3; tentative D call: TRBD1 (6 bases). Germline CDR1 reads SGDLS; CDR2 reads YYNGEE. The CDR3 consists of 15 residues. V was pared by 3 bases and J by 2 bases, with 12 bases between. The full variable domain, in which reference TRBV9 and TRBJ1-3 provide the parts outside the CDR3, is DSGVTQTPKHLITATGQRVTLRCSPRSGDLSVYWYQQSLDQGLQFLIQYYNGEERAKGNILERFSAQQFPDLHSELNLSSLELGDSALYFCASSASGTTGNTIYFGEGSWLTVV.

This clone showed up many times. This CDR3 reads CASSLSGLYNEQFF. The CDR3 DNA is TGCGCCAGCAGCTTGTCCGGGCTCTACAATGAGCAGTTCTTC. The rearrangement joins TRBV5-1 to TRBJ2-1; D gene ambiguous. The germline V gene encodes CDR1 SGHRS and CDR2 YFSETQ. Trimming took off 1 base at V and 3 bases at J, with 8 bases between the two ends. The CDR3 runs 14 residues.